This T cell receptor (beta chain) was recorded in a study of cytomegalovirus exposure and HLA in healthy donors. The CDR3 length is 16 residues. V lost 3 bases and J lost 5; bases outside the gene matches: 9. CDR1 MNHNS and CDR2 SASEGT come from the germline V gene. It was with 60 Vbeta and 13 Jbeta primers that the PCR ran. Libraries were prepared by immunoSEQ multiplex PCR; TCRdb keeps only in-frame clonotypes and omits some of them. The sample contains under 200,000 clones, 75% to 85% of which appear only once. The sequenced sample consisted of PBMCs. This chain uses TRBV6-1 with TRBJ1-4; 7 bases match TRBD1. The receptor was isolated from a woman under 30 in good health and CMV-seronegative. The DNA for the CDR3 is TGTGCCAGCAGTGACCCTCGGACAGGTGACAATGAAAAACTGTTTTTT. It yields the protein CASSDPRTGDNEKLFF.